The 5 T cell receptor beta chains given below trace back to one sample, sequenced in a study of T-cell reconstitution after alpha-beta-depleted transplantation in children (dated by TCRdb to between 2015 and 2016). The library was generated by PCR. The sequencing machine was an Illumina HiSeq 2500. Molecular barcoding was employed in the preparation of TCR libraries, with unique molecular identifiers being used to normalize TCRbeta repertoire quantification. TCRdb cleaned the public reads at Q25 with fastp, built clones with MiXCR and kept in-frame beta chains. Rows matching on CDR3 protein sequence are summarized as one entry with the most common DNA and genes. In this sample the table shows some 390,000 distinct CDR3 sequences, 20% of which occur a single time. Together, the top ten hold about 3.8% of the sample. This sample comprised PBMCs from the stem cell graft donor, obtained from the stem cell graft. All receptors derive from a human donor who donated a stem cell graft to a child with acute myeloid leukemia.

This clonotype has only a few counts. The chain uses TRBV12-3 or TRBV12-4 and TRBJ2-1; D is perhaps TRBD1 (6 bases). This CDR3 comprises 14 residues. V lost 4 bases and J 8 bases, leaving 15 bases between the germline ends. CDR3 in amino acids: CASSSITGLDEQFF. The CDR3 region has the DNA TGTGCCAGCAGTTCGATTACAGGGTTGGATGAGCAGTTCTTC.

The table lists this clonotype with a few counts. The V call is TRBV13, the J call TRBJ1-2; D is unresolved. There are 13 residues in the CDR3. Trimming took off 8 bases at V and 0 bases at J, with 10 bases between the two ends. Germline loops: CDR1 PRHDT, CDR2 FYEKMQ (reference sequence). The DNA of the CDR3 is TGTGCCAGCGGTATGGGAGCTAACTATGGCTACACCTTC. It specifies CASGMGANYGYTF.

This clonotype was counted between two and nine times. The chain links TRBV28 to TRBJ2-1; tentatively, D is TRBD1 or TRBD2 (5 bases each). CDR1 MDHEN and CDR2 SYDVKM come from the germline V gene. The CDR3 totals 13 residues. The germline V and J ends were trimmed by 4 bases and 4 bases, with 8 bases remaining between them. The CDR3 nucleotides are TGTGCCAGCAGTTCGGGACGTTACAATGAGCAGTTCTTC. Translated: CASSSGRYNEQFF.

This clonotype was seen many times. The V gene is TRBV20-1, the J gene TRBJ2-7; a weak D match, TRBD2 (6 bases). The germline gives CDR1 DFQATT, CDR2 SNEGSKA (reference sequence). There are 11 residues in the CDR3. The V gene lost 3 bases and the J gene lost 8 bases, with 11 bases spanning the gap. The CDR3 reads CSASAGRQQYF. The CDR3 DNA follows: TGCAGTGCTAGTGCGGGGCGACAGCAGTACTTC.

This chain connects TRBV4-2 to TRBJ2-5; no definite D call. Looked up from germline, CDR1 is LGHNA and CDR2 is YNFKEQ. CDR3 length equals 17 residues. V lost 0 bases and J lost 4, with 18 bases in between. This CDR3 is CASSQDRAGSTRETQYF. The CDR3, as DNA: TGTGCCAGCAGCCAAGATCGGGCCGGATCAACGAGAGAGACCCAGTACTTC.